The rows below give T cell receptor beta chains drawn from one sample of a study of CD8 T cells in ankylosing spondylitis. TCRdb fed the 5' RACE reads into MiXCR, producing one record per CDR3 protein. Here the sample spans some 140,000 distinct CDR3 sequences, approximately 9.2% being singletons. Sequenced sample: synovial fluid, either unsorted or a sorted T cell fraction (not recorded which). Receptors originate from a male donor with ankylosing spondylitis. CDR3s include the opening cysteine and the closing phenylalanine or tryptophan. The order of the fields is V gene, J gene, CDR3 length, CDR3 protein.

>TRBV7-2|TRBJ2-4|15
CASSLVGSVWDIQYF
>TRBV7-2|TRBJ2-7|12
CASSLSVHEQYF
>TRBV2|TRBJ1-5|15
CASSVRDRGNQPQHF
>TRBV20-1|TRBJ2-1|13
CSAQRGGYNEQFF
>TRBV30|TRBJ1-4|14
CAWSYDSTNEKLFF
>TRBV28|TRBJ1-6|14
CASSSSTGDSPLHF
>TRBV7-9|TRBJ1-1|14
CASSIDWGNTEAFF
>TRBV20-1|TRBJ2-5|13
CSARESGSVTQYF
>TRBV12-3/TRBV12-4|TRBJ1-2|13
CASTYRDGYGYTF
>TRBV7-9|TRBJ1-5|15
CASSPGQFGNQPQHF
>TRBV5-1|TRBJ1-2|13
CASSFLGGDGYTF
>TRBV4-2|TRBJ2-7|15
CASSRGLDFGYEQYF
>TRBV27|TRBJ2-7|14
CASSSYPFRDEQYF
>TRBV4-2|TRBJ2-7|15
CASSQGTDDSYEQYF
>TRBV7-2|TRBJ1-5|15
CASSLVSQNNQPQHF
>TRBV20-1|TRBJ2-4|15
CSARDLQVLENIQYF
>TRBV5-7|TRBJ1-2|14
CASSLENHTYGYTF
>TRBV7-7|TRBJ2-5|13
CASSPGQIETQYF
>TRBV5-6|TRBJ2-3|14
CASSGAGSADTQYF
>TRBV27|TRBJ2-1|15
CASSRGGYSYNEQFF
>TRBV10-3|TRBJ2-3|15
CAISEDSHSTDTQYF
>TRBV7-6|TRBJ2-2|14
CASSLDDGAGELFF
>TRBV6-1|TRBJ1-1|16
CASSDYSGPYTSEAFF
>TRBV15|TRBJ1-4|15
CATSPYALLSEKLFF
>TRBV19|TRBJ2-1|14
CATRLADRVDEQFF
>TRBV3-1|TRBJ2-7|18
CATSKEFTSGTYYYEQYF
>TRBV20-1|TRBJ1-6|12
CSGRTGNGPLHF
>TRBV20-1|TRBJ2-3|16
CSARGILGGGTDTQYF
>TRBV20-1|TRBJ2-7|14
CSANAPGQGGGRGF
>TRBV7-2|TRBJ1-3|15
CASSWDPRSGNTIYF
>TRBV9|TRBJ2-1|18
CASSVAKFGGRAEGEQFF
>TRBV5-1|TRBJ1-4|14
CASSLKGREGKLFF
>TRBV5-4|TRBJ2-7|15
CASSGVVHESYEQYF
>TRBV4-3|TRBJ2-1|13
CASSQVGESEQFF
>TRBV7-3|TRBJ2-1|15
CASSLETHGNNEQFF
>TRBV7-8|TRBJ2-2|17
CASSLGSRTANTGELFF
>TRBV3-1|TRBJ1-1|17
CASSQSGTGSMNTEAFF
>TRBV4-3|TRBJ2-7|15
CASSQDRQLADEQYF
>TRBV20-1|TRBJ1-5|13
CSASGQTNQPQHF
>TRBV20-1|TRBJ1-1|13
CSVGTGRNTEAFF
>TRBV18|TRBJ1-2|14
CASSRDTEAYGYTF
>TRBV12-3/TRBV12-4|TRBJ1-1|14
CASSSGQPNTEAFF
>TRBV4-3|TRBJ2-3|14
CASSQGQPGDTQYF
>TRBV7-2|TRBJ1-5|16
CASSLGGTGGVQPQHF
>TRBV20-1|TRBJ1-5|13
CSARAATLGPQHF
>TRBV4-2|TRBJ2-5|16
CASSQDLLGLAETQYF